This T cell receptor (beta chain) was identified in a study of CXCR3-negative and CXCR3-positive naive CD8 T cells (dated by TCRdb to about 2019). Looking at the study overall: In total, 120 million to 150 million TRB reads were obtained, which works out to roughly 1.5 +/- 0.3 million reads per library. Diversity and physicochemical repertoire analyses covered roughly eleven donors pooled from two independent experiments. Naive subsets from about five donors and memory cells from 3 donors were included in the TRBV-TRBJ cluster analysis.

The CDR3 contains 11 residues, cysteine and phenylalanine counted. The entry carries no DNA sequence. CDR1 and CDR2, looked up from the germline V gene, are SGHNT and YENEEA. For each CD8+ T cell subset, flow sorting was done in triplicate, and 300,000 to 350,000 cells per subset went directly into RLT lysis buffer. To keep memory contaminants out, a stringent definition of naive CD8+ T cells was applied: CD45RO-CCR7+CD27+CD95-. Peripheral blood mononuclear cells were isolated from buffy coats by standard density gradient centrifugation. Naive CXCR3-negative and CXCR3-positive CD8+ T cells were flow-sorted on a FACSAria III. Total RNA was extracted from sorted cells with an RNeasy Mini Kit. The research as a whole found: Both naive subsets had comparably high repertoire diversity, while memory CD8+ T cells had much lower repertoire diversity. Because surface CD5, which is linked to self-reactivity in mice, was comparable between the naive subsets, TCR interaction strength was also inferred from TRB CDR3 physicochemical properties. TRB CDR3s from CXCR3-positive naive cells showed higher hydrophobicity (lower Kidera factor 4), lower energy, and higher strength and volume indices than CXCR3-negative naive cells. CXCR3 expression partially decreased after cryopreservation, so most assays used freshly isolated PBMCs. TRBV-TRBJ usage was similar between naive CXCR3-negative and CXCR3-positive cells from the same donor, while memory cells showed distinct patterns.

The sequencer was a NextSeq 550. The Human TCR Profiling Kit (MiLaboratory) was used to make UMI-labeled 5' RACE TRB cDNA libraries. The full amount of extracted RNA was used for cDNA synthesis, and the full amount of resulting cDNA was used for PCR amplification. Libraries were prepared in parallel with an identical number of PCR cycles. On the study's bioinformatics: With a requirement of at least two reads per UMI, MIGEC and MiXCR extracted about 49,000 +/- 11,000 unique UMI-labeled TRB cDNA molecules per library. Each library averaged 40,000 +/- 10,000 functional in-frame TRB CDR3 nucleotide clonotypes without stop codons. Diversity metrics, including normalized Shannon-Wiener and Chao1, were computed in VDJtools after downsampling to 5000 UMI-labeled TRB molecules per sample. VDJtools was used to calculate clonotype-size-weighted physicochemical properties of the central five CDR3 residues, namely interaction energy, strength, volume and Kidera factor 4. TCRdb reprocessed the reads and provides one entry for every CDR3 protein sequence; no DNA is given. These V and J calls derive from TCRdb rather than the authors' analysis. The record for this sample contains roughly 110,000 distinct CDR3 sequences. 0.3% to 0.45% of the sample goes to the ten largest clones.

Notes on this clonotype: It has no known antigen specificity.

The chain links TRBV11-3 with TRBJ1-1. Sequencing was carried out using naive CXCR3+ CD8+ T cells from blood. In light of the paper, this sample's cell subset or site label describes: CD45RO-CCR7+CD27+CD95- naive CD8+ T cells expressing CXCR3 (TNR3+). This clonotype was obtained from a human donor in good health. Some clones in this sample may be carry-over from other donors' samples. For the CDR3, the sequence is CASSSGTEAFF.